Reported below is one TCR beta chain. Its antigen is not known. Unique molecular identifiers were incorporated during preparation of the TCRbeta library. Via MiXCR, TCRdb re-called the PCR reads, giving one row per CDR3 protein. The table records 530,000 or so distinct CDR3 sequences, 27% of them present only once. These data come from a study of T-cell reconstitution after alpha-beta-depleted transplantation in children. Study results and limitations: The study reportedly traced alpha-beta T cells about two months after transplant to several hundred expanded graft clones. From newly produced T cells came most of the T-cell counts and diversity one year after transplant. Some patients showed high day-60 TCRbeta diversity, which derived from surviving recipient T cells and thymic progenitors.

Germline V gives CDR1 SQVTM, CDR2 ANQGSEA. The CDR3 has 10 amino acids. V was shortened by 4 bases and J by 4 bases, with 3 bases between the two germline ends. The gene calls are TRBV29-1 and TRBJ2-3; D unresolved. This receptor was obtained from a boy in the first two years of life with Wiskott-Aldrich syndrome, due to receive a stem cell transplant. The sequenced sample was PBMCs, obtained before TCRalphabeta/CD19-depleted stem cell transplant. The CDR3: CSVGADTQYF. In nucleotides, the CDR3 is TGCAGCGTTGGGGCAGATACGCAGTATTTT.